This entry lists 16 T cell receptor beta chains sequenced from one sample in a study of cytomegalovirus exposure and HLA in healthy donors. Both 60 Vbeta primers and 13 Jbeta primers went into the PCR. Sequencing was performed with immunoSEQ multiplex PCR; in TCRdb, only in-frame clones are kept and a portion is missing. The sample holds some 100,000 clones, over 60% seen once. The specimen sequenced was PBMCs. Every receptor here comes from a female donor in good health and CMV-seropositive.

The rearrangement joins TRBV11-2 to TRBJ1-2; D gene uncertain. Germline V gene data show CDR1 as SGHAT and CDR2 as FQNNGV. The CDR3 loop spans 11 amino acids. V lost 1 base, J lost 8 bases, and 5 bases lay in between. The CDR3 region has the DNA TGTGCCAGCAGCTTAGCGCGGGGCTACACCTTC. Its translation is CASSLARGYTF.

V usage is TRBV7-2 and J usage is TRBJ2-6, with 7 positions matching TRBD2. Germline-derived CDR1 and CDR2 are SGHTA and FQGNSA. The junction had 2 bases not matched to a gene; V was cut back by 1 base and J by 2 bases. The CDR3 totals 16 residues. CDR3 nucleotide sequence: TGTGCCAGCAGCTTAGGGCGGGGGACTGGGGCCAACGTCCTGACTTTC. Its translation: CASSLGRGTGANVLTF.

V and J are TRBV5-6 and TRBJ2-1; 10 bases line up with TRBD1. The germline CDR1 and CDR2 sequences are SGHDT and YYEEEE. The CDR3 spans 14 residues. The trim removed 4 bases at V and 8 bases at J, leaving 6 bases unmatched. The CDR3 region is CASSVPGQGHEQFF. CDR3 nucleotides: TGTGCCAGCAGCGTCCCGGGACAGGGGCATGAGCAGTTCTTC.

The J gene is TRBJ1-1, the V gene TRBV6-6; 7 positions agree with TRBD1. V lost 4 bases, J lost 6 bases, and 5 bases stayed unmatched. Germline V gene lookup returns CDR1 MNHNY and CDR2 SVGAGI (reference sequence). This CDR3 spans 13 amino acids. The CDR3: CASSFGTAPEAFF. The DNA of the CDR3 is TGTGCCAGCAGTTTCGGGACAGCTCCTGAAGCTTTCTTT.

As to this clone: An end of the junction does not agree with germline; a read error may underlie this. The CDR3 protein is CSSSQYTWEQYF. The CDR3 DNA reads as TGTTCCAGCAGCCAGTATACGTGGGAGCAGTACTTC. The chain combines TRBV7-9 with TRBJ2-7; D unresolved. The CDR3 covers 12 residues. Looked up from germline, CDR1 is SEHNR and CDR2 is FQNEAQ (reference sequence).

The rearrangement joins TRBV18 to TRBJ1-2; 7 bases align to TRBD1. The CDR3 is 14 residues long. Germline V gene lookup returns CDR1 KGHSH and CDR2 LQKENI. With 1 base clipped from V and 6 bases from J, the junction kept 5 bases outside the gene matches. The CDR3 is CASSPRRTGHGYTF. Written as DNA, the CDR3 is TGTGCCAGCTCACCACGAAGGACAGGTCATGGCTACACCTTC.

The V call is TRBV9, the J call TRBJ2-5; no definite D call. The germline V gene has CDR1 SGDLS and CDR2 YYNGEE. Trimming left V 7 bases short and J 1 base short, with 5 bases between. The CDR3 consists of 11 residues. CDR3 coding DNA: TGTGCCAGCGCTACCCAAGAGACCCAGTACTTC. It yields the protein CASATQETQYF.

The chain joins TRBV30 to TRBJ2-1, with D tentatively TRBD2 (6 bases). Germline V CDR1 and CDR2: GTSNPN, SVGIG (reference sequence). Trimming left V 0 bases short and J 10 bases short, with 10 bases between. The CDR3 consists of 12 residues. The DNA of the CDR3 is TGTGCCTGGAGTGTCGGGGACTTCGAGCAGTTCTTC. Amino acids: CAWSVGDFEQFF.

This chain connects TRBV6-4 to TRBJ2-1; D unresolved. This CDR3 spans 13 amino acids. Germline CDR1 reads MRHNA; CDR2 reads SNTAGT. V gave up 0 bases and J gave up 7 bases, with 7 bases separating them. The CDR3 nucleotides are TGTGCCAGCAGTGACTCCTGGCAGAATGAGCAGTTCTTC. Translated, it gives CASSDSWQNEQFF.

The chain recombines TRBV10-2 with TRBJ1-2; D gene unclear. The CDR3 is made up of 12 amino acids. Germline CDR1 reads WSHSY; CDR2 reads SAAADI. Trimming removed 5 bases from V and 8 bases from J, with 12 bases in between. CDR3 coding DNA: TGCGCCAGCAGTCCCCCGGAGAAGGGCTACACCTTC. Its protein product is CASSPPEKGYTF.

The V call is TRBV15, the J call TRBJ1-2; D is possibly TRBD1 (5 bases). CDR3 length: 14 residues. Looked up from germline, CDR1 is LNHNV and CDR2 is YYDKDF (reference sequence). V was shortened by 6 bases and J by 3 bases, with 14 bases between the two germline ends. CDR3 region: CATSRGVGDYGYTF. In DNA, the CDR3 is TGTGCCACCAGTCGGGGGGTCGGGGACTATGGCTACACCTTC.

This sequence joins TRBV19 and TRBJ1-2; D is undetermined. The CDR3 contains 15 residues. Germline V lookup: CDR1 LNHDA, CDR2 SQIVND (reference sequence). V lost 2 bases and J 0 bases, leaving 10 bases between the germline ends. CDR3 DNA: TGTGCCAGTAGTATACGAGCTCTTTCTAACTATGGCTACACCTTC. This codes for CASSIRALSNYGYTF.

As DNA, the CDR3 is TGTGCCAGCAGTCCCGCCCGGGATACGCAGTATTTT. Translated, it gives CASSPARDTQYF. The J gene is TRBJ2-3, the V gene TRBV6-5; D is undetermined. The CDR3 is 12 amino acids. Per the germline V gene, CDR1 is MNHEY and CDR2 is SVGAGI. Trimming removed 5 bases from V and 6 bases from J, with 9 bases in between.

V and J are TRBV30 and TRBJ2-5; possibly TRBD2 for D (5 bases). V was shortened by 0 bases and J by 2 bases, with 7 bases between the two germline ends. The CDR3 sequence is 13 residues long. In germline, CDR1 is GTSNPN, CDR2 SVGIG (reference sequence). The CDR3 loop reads CAWSVSGQETQYF. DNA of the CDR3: TGTGCCTGGAGTGTAAGCGGACAAGAGACCCAGTACTTC.

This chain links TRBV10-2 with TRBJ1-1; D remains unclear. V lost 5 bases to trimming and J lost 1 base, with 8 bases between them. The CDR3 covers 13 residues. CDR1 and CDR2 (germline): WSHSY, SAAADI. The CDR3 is CASSPGKNTEAFF. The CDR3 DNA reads TGCGCCAGCAGTCCCGGGAAGAACACTGAAGCTTTCTTT.

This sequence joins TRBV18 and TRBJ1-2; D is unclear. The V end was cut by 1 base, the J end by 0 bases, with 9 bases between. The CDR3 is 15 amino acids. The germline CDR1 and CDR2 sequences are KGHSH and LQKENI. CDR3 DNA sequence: TGTGCCAGCTCACCACGCCAGTTCCCTAACTATGGCTACACCTTC. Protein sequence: CASSPRQFPNYGYTF.